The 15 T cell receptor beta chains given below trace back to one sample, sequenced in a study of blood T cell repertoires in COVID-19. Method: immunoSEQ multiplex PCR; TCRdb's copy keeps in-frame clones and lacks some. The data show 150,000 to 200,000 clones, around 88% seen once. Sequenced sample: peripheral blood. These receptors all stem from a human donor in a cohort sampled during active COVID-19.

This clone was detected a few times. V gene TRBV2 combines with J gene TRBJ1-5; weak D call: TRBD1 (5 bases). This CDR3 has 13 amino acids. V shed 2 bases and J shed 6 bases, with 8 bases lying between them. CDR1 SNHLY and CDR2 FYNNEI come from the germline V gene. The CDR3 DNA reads TGTGCCAGCAGTGAACGGGGGATTCAGCCCCAGCATTTT. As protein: CASSERGIQPQHF.

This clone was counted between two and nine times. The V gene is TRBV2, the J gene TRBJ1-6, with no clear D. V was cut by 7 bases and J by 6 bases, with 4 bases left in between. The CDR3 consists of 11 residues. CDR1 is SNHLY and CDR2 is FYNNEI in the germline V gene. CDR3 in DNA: TGTGCCAGCACTATTAATTCACCCCTCCACTTT. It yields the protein CASTINSPLHF.

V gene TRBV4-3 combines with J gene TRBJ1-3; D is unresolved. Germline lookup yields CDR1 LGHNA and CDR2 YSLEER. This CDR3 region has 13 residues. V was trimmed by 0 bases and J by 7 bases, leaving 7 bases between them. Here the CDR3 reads CASSQDSVNTIYF. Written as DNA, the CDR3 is TGCGCCAGCAGCCAAGATTCAGTTAACACCATATATTTT.

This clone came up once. CDR3 nucleotide sequence: TGTGCCAGCAGCTTGCTACAGGGGATGGGTGAAGCTTTCTTT. This translates into CASSLLQGMGEAFF. The chain joins TRBV5-5 to TRBJ1-1; 7 positions match TRBD1. Germline assignment: CDR1 SGHKS and CDR2 YYEKEE (reference sequence). The CDR3 consists of 14 residues. J lost 7 bases, V lost 1 base, and 7 bases had no gene match.

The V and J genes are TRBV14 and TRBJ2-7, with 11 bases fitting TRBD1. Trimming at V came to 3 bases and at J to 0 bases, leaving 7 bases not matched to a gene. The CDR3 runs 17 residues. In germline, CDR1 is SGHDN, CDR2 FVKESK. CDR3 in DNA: TGTGCCAGCAGCCATGCGGACAGGGGGCAAGGCTCCTACGAGCAGTACTTC. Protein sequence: CASSHADRGQGSYEQYF.

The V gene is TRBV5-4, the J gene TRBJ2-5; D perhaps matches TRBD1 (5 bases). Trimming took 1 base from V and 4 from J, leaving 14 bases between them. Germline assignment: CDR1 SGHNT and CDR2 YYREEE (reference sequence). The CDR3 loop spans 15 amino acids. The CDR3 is CASSLSGIQLETQYF. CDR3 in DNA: TGTGCCAGCAGCTTGTCAGGGATCCAACTAGAGACCCAGTACTTC. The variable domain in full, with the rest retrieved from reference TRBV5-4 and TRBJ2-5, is ETGVTQSPTHLIKTRGQQVTLRCSSQSGHNTVSWYQQALGQGPQFIFQYYREEENGRGNFPPRFSGLQFPNYSSELNVNALELDDSALYLCASSLSGIQLETQYFGPGTRLLVL.

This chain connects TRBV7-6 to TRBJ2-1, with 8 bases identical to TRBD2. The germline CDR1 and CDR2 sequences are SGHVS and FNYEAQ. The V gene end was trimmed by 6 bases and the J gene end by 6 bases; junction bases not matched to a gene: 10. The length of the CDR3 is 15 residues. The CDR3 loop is CASRAFSGVSNEQFF. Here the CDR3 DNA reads TGTGCCAGCAGAGCCTTTAGCGGGGTTTCCAATGAGCAGTTCTTC.

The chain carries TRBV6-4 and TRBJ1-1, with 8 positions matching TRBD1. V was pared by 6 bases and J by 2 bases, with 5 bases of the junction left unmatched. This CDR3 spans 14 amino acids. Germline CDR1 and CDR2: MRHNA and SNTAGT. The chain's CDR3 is CASRSTGANTEAFF. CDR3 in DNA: TGTGCCAGCAGATCGACAGGGGCAAACACTGAAGCTTTCTTT.

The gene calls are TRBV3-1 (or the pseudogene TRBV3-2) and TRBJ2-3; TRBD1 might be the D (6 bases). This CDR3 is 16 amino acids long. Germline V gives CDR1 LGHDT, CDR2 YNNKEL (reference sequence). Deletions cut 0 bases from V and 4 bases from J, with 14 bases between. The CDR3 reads CASSQETGGIADTQYF. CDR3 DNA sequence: TGTGCCAGCAGCCAAGAGACAGGTGGGATCGCAGATACGCAGTATTTT.

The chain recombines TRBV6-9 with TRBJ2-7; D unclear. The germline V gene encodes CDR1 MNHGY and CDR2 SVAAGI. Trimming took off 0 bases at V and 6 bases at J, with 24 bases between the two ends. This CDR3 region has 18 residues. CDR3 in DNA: TGTGCCAGCAGTTATTCCATGTCACTGCATCCCATAGAGCTCGAGCAGTACTTC. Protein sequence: CASSYSMSLHPIELEQYF.

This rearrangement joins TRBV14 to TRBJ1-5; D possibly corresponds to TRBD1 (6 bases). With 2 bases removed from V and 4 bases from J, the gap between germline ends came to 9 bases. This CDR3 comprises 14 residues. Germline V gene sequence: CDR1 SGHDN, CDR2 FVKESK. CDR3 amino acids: CASSQQGWNQPQHF. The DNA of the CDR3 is TGTGCCAGCAGCCAACAGGGGTGGAATCAGCCCCAGCATTTT.

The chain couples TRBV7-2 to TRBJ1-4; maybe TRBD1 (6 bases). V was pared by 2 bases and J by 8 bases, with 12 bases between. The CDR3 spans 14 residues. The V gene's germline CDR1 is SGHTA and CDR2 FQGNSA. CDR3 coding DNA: TGTGCCAGCAGCTTAAGCCGAGGACAGGAAAAACTGTTTTTT. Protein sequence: CASSLSRGQEKLFF.

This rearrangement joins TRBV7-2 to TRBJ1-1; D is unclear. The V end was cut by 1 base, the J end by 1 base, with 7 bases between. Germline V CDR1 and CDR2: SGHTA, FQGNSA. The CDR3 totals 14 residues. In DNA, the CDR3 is TGTGCCAGCAGCTTAGGGGGAGCGAACACTGAAGCTTTCTTT. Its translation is CASSLGGANTEAFF.

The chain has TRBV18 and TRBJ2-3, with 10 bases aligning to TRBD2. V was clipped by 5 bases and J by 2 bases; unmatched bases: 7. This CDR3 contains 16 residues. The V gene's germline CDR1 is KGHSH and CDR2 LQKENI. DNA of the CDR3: TGTGCCAGCTCAATGCTAGCGGGAGAGGACACAGATACGCAGTATTTT. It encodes CASSMLAGEDTDTQYF.

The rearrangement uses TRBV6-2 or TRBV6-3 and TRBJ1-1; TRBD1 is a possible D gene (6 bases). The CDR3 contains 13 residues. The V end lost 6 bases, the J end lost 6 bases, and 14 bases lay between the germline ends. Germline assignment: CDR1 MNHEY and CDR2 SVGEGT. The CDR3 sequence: CASSLVRGPEAFF. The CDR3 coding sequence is TGTGCCAGCAGCCTCGTCAGGGGACCTGAAGCTTTCTTT.